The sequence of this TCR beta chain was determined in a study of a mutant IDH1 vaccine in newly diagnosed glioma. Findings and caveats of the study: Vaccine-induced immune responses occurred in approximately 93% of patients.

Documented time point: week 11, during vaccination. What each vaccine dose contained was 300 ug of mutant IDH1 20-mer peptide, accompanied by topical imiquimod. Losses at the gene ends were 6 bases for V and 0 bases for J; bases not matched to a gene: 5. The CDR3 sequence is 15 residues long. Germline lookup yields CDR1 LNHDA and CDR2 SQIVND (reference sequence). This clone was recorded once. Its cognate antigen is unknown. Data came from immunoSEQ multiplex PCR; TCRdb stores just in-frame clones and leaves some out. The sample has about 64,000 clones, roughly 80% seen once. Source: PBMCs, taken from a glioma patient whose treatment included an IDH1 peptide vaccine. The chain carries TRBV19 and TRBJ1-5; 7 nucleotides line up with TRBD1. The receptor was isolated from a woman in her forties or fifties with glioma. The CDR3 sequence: CASSRDSPSNQPQHF. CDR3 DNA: TGTGCCAGTAGCCGGGACAGTCCTAGCAATCAGCCCCAGCATTTT.